This T cell receptor beta chain is drawn from a study of CD8 T cells in ankylosing spondylitis. The table lists this clonotype with a few counts. The antigen is undetermined. Quantitative 5'-RACE was performed with molecular barcodes, and it yielded the TCR beta libraries. A single record per CDR3 protein comes from TCRdb applying MiXCR to the 5' RACE reads. The sample has approximately 220,000 distinct CDR3 sequences; approximately 16% are singletons. Notes on the study in general: Reports of some motif variants in reactive arthritis synovial fluid and blood predate this one. Ankylosing spondylitis blood appeared to carry a characteristic TCR beta motif of fewer than 10 highly homologous variants. Disease-linked clones displayed a CD8+ phenotype and appeared relatively rarely in peripheral blood. Reports say disease-linked clones showed up significantly more in matched ankylosing spondylitis synovial fluid.

Deletions cut 1 base from V and 3 bases from J, with 15 bases between. This CDR3 contains 16 residues. Looked up from germline, CDR1 is WSHSY and CDR2 is SAAADI. The specimen was blood, either unsorted or a sorted T cell fraction (not recorded which). The V call is TRBV10-2, the J call TRBJ1-1; TRBD1 might be the D (5 bases). The clonotype comes from a male donor with ankylosing spondylitis. This CDR3 is CASSEYLGGLDTEAFF. The CDR3, as DNA: TGCGCCAGCAGTGAGTACCTCGGGGGGTTGGACACTGAAGCTTTCTTT.